This is a list of T cell receptor beta chains from one sample in a study of cytomegalovirus exposure and HLA in healthy donors. Assay: immunoSEQ multiplex PCR; the TCRdb copy retains only in-frame clones and omits some. Of some 140,000 clones detected, around 72% appear once; the ten largest clones hold around 1.2%. Sequencing input: PBMCs. These receptors were obtained from a woman aged 40 to 55 in good health and CMV-seronegative. CDR3s include the opening cysteine and the closing phenylalanine or tryptophan. Fields, in order: D gene, J gene, V gene, clone size, CDR3 protein, CDR3 DNA. A D gene is named only where the DNA matches it firmly. Expanded clones are given a class, and other clones once, few, many or no size at all.

D: TRBD1
J: TRBJ1-6
V: TRBV6-1
size: few
CDR3: CASSPRDRGNSPLHF
DNA: TGTGCCAGCAGTCCCCGGGACAGGGGAAATTCACCCCTCCACTTT

D: -
J: TRBJ1-2
V: TRBV21-1
size: -
CDR3: CASSKRGRWYGYTF
DNA: TGTGCCAGCAGCAAACGAGGCCGGTGGTATGGCTACACCTTC

D: -
J: TRBJ2-1
V: TRBV5-4
size: -
CDR3: CASSWGAHNEQFF
DNA: TGTGCCAGCAGCTGGGGCGCTCACAATGAGCAGTTCTTC

D: -
J: TRBJ2-6
V: TRBV6-1
size: -
CDR3: CASQTGNPGANVLTF
DNA: TGTGCCAGCCAGACGGGAAACCCCGGGGCCAACGTCCTGACTTTC

D: -
J: TRBJ1-1
V: TRBV29-1
size: few
CDR3: CSVAFTGRNTEAFF
DNA: TGCAGCGTTGCCTTCACAGGGCGGAACACTGAAGCTTTCTTT

D: -
J: TRBJ2-7
V: TRBV4-1
size: -
CDR3: CASSQDGGLYEQYF
DNA: TGCGCCAGCAGCCAAGACGGGGGGCTGTACGAGCAGTACTTC

D: TRBD2
J: TRBJ2-1
V: TRBV9
size: -
CDR3: CASSVGEAGGSEQFF
DNA: TGTGCCAGCAGCGTAGGAGAAGCGGGGGGGAGTGAGCAGTTCTTC

D: TRBD1
J: TRBJ1-2
V: TRBV7-9
size: -
CDR3: CASSWYQGDHGYTF
DNA: TGTGCCAGCAGTTGGTATCAGGGGGACCATGGCTACACCTTC

D: -
J: TRBJ2-7
V: TRBV7-2
size: -
CDR3: CASSQYYEQYF
DNA: TGTGCCAGCAGCCAATACTACGAGCAGTACTTC

D: -
J: TRBJ1-2
V: TRBV29-1
size: -
CDR3: CSVCRFSLGGYYGYTF
DNA: TGCAGCGTTTGTCGTTTTTCTTTGGGGGGATACTATGGCTACACCTTC

D: TRBD2
J: TRBJ2-2
V: TRBV7-7
size: -
CDR3: CASTRLAGDTGELFF
DNA: TGTGCTAGCACACGACTAGCGGGGGACACCGGGGAGCTGTTTTTT

D: -
J: TRBJ1-2
V: TRBV18
size: -
CDR3: CASSTGQGGTNYGYTF
DNA: TGTGCCAGCTCTACGGGACAAGGGGGAACTAACTATGGCTACACCTTC

D: TRBD1
J: TRBJ1-5
V: TRBV19
size: few
CDR3: CATAGGLAIQPQHF
DNA: TGTGCCACTGCAGGGGGCTTGGCGATTCAGCCCCAGCATTTT

D: TRBD2
J: TRBJ2-5
V: TRBV4-1
size: -
CDR3: CASSSSGGRGETQYF
DNA: TGCGCCAGCAGCAGTAGCGGGGGCCGCGGGGAGACCCAGTACTTC

D: TRBD1
J: TRBJ1-1
V: TRBV5-1
size: -
CDR3: CASSATGEITEAFF
DNA: TGCGCCAGCAGCGCAACAGGGGAAATCACTGAAGCTTTCTTT

D: TRBD1
J: TRBJ1-3
V: TRBV4-1
size: -
CDR3: CASSHASGTDSGNTIYF
DNA: TGCGCCAGCAGCCATGCCAGTGGGACAGACTCTGGAAACACCATATATTTT

D: -
J: TRBJ2-7
V: TRBV7-6
size: few
CDR3: CASSPRVYEQYF
DNA: TGTGCCAGCAGCCCCCGGGTCTACGAGCAGTACTTC

D: -
J: TRBJ1-2
V: TRBV9
size: -
CDR3: CASSGRISVSRGDYTF
DNA: TGTGCCAGCAGCGGCCGTATCTCGGTCTCTCGGGGGGACTACACCTTC

D: TRBD1
J: TRBJ1-1
V: TRBV18
size: few
CDR3: CASSQETGVGTEAFF
DNA: TGTGCCAGCTCACAAGAAACAGGGGTCGGCACTGAAGCTTTCTTT

D: -
J: TRBJ1-2
V: TRBV5-1
size: -
CDR3: CASSLAGLSGYTF
DNA: TGCGCCAGCAGCTTGGCAGGGCTAAGTGGCTACACCTTC

D: TRBD1
J: TRBJ1-2
V: TRBV6-1
size: -
CDR3: CASSLDRGKNYGYTF
DNA: TGTGCCAGCAGCCTCGACAGGGGGAAAAACTATGGCTACACCTTC

D: TRBD1
J: TRBJ1-5
V: TRBV7-9
size: -
CDR3: CSSSLGTGGEQPQHF
DNA: TGTTCCAGCAGCTTAGGGACAGGGGGAGAACAGCCCCAGCATTTT

D: -
J: TRBJ2-3
V: TRBV7-9
size: -
CDR3: CASTPMAGTDTQYF
DNA: TGTGCCAGCACACCCATGGCGGGCACAGATACGCAGTATTTT

D: -
J: TRBJ1-6
V: TRBV6-1
size: few
CDR3: CASSELARGNSPLHF
DNA: TGTGCCAGCAGTGAACTAGCCAGGGGCAACTCACCCCTCCACTTT

D: -
J: TRBJ2-2
V: TRBV11-3
size: few
CDR3: CASSRDFNTGELFF
DNA: TGTGCCAGCAGTCGGGACTTCAACACCGGGGAGCTGTTTTTT

D: -
J: TRBJ2-1
V: TRBV6-5
size: few
CDR3: CASSLDSSSYNEQFF
DNA: TGTGCCAGCAGCCTGGACTCGAGCTCCTACAATGAGCAGTTCTTC

D: -
J: TRBJ1-1
V: TRBV7-2
size: -
CDR3: CASSLGGGNTEAFF
DNA: TGTGCCAGCAGCTTGGGGGGTGGAAACACTGAAGCTTTCTTT

D: -
J: TRBJ1-2
V: TRBV2
size: few
CDR3: CASSETEPNYGYTF
DNA: TGTGCCAGCAGTGAAACAGAGCCGAACTATGGCTACACCTTC

D: -
J: TRBJ1-5
V: TRBV5-6
size: -
CDR3: CASSLWGVGQPQHF
DNA: TGTGCCAGCAGCTTATGGGGGGTTGGCCAGCCCCAGCATTTT

D: TRBD1
J: TRBJ1-1
V: TRBV6-1
size: -
CDR3: CASNPDRGRTEAFF
DNA: TGTGCCAGCAACCCCGACAGGGGTCGGACTGAAGCTTTCTTT

D: TRBD2
J: TRBJ2-3
V: TRBV5-1
size: -
CDR3: CASSPYPGGLAGAHTDTQYF
DNA: TGCGCCAGCAGCCCATACCCGGGGGGACTAGCGGGGGCCCACACAGATACGCAGTATTTT

D: -
J: TRBJ2-1
V: TRBV4-1
size: once
CDR3: CASSQSRGISYNEQFF
DNA: TGCGCCAGCAGCCAATCTCGGGGTATTTCCTACAATGAGCAGTTCTTC

D: TRBD2
J: TRBJ2-3
V: TRBV19
size: -
CDR3: CASSAGEDTQYF
DNA: TGTGCCAGTAGTGCGGGGGAAGATACGCAGTATTTT

D: -
J: TRBJ2-7
V: TRBV5-5
size: -
CDR3: CASSFAVISRGNPYEQYF
DNA: TGTGCCAGCAGCTTCGCGGTGATTAGTAGGGGAAACCCCTACGAGCAGTACTTC